This TCR beta chain originates from a study of cytomegalovirus exposure and HLA in healthy donors. The V and J ends lost 0 bases and 0 bases, in that order; junction bases with no gene match: 9. CDR3 length equals 20 residues. Germline CDR1 reads SGHRS; CDR2 reads YFSETQ. With 60 Vbeta and 13 Jbeta primers, the PCR was carried out. Only in-frame clones appear in the TCRdb table, and some are missing; sequencing was by immunoSEQ multiplex PCR. The table includes under 200,000 clones, about 65% detected once. About this clone itself: The antigen remains undetermined.

Study-wide findings and caveats: HLA restriction was apparent for most CMV-associated TCR beta chains in a later analysis.

This TCR came from a woman aged 18-35 years in good health and CMV-seropositive. The chain links TRBV5-1 to TRBJ2-7; 16 nucleotides match TRBD2. The specimen sequenced was PBMCs. CDR3 in DNA: TGCGCCAGCAGCTTGGGGATGGGACTAGCGGGGGGGACCAACTCCTACGAGCAGTACGTC. Amino acid sequence: CASSLGMGLAGGTNSYEQYV.